The 2 T cell receptor beta chains reported below all come from one sample, sequenced in a study of T cell responses to AZD1222 COVID-19 vaccine. Produced via immunoSEQ multiplex PCR; TCRdb's table is partial and in-frame only. This table has around 160,000 clones, approximately 85% appearing once. The sequenced sample was peripheral blood, obtained on day 0 of MenACWY control vaccination. The receptors stem from an adult in good health.

In its sample, this clone was seen once. The chain has TRBV28 and TRBJ1-3, with D tentatively TRBD1 (6 bases). This CDR3 region has 15 residues. Trimming stripped 11 bases from V and 2 bases from J, with 19 bases between. Per the germline V gene, CDR1 is MDHEN and CDR2 is SYDVKM. CDR3 sequence reads: CALPARGAPGNTIYF. The DNA of the CDR3 is TGTGCCCTCCCGGCGCGGGGGGCTCCTGGAAACACCATATATTTT.

This chain links TRBV7-3 with TRBJ1-1; 7 bases fit TRBD1. The ends lost 5 bases at V and 1 base at J; junction bases unmatched: 4. CDR1 SGHTA and CDR2 FQGTGA come from the germline V gene. The CDR3 contains 14 residues. CDR3 loop: CASSTTGKNTEAFF. The CDR3 DNA reads TGTGCCAGCAGCACGACAGGGAAGAACACTGAAGCTTTCTTT.